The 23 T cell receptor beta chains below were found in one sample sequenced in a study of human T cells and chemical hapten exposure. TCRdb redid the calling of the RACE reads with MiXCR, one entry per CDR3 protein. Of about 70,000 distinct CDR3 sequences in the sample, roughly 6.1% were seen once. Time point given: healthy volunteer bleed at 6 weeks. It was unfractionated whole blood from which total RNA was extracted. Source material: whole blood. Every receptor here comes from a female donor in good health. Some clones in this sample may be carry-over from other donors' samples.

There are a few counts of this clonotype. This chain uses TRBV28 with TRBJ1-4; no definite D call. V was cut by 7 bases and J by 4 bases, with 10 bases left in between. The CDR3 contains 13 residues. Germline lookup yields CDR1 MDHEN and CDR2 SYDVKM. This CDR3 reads CASNQNLNEKLFF. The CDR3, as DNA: TGTGCCAGCAACCAGAACCTTAATGAAAAACTGTTTTTT. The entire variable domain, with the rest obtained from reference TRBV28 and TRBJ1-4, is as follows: DVKVTQSSRYLVKRTGEKVFLECVQDMDHENMFWYRQDPGLGLRLIYFSYDVKMKEKGDIPEGYSVSREKKERFSLILESASTNQTSMYLCASNQNLNEKLFFGSGTQLSVL.

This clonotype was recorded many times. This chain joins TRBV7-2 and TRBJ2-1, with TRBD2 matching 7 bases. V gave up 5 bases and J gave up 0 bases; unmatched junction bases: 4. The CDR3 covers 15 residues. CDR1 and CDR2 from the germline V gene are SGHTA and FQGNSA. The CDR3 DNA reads TGTGCCAGCAGCCCGGGAGGTAGCTCCTACAATGAGCAGTTCTTC. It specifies CASSPGGSSYNEQFF.

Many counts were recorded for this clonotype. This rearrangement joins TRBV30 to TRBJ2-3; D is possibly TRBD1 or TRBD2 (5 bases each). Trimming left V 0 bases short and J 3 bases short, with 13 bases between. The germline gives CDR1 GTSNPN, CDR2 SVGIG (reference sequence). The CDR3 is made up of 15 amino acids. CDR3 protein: CAWSVRGAGTDTQYF. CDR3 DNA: TGTGCCTGGAGTGTCCGGGGCGCAGGTACAGATACGCAGTATTTT.

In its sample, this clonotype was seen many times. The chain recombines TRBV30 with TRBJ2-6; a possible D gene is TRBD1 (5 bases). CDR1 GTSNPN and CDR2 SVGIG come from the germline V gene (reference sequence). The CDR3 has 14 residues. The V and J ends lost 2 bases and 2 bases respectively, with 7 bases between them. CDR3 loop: CAWSLGAGANVLTF. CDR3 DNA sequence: TGTGCCTGGAGTCTAGGGGCTGGGGCCAACGTCCTGACTTTC.

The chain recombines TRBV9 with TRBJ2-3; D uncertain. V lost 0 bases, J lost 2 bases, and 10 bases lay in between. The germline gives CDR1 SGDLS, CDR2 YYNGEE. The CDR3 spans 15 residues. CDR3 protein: CASSVVEIATDTQYF. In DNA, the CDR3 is TGTGCCAGCAGCGTAGTGGAAATCGCCACAGATACGCAGTATTTT.

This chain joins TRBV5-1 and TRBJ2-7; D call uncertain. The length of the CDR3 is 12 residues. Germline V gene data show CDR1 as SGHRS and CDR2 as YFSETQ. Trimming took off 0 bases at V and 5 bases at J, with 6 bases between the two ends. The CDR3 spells CASSLEGDEQYF. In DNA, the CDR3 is TGCGCCAGCAGCTTGGAAGGAGACGAGCAGTACTTC.

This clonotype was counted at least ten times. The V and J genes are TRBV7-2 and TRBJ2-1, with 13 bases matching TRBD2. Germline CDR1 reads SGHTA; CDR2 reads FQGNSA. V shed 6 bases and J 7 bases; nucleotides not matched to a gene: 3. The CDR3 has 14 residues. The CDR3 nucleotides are TGTGCCAGCAGGTTGGGACTAGCGGGGAATGAGCAGTTCTTC. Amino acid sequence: CASRLGLAGNEQFF.

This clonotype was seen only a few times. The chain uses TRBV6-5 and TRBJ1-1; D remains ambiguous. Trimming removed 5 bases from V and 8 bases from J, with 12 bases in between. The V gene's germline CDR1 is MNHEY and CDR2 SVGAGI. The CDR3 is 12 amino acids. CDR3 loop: CASSHGDWEAFF. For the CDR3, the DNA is TGTGCCAGCAGTCACGGGGATTGGGAAGCTTTCTTT.

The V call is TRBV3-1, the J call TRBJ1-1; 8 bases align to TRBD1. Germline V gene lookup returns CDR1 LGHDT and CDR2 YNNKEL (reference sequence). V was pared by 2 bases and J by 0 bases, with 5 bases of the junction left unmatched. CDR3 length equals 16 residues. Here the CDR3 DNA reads TGTGCCAGCAGCCAATATCAGGGACAGGTGAACACTGAAGCTTTCTTT. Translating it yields CASSQYQGQVNTEAFF.

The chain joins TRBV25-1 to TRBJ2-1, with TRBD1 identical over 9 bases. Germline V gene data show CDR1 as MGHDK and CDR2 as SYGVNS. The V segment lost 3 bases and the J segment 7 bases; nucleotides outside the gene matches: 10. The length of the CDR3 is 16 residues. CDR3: CASSERDRETGNEQFF. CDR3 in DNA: TGTGCCAGCAGTGAGAGGGACAGGGAGACCGGTAATGAGCAGTTCTTC.

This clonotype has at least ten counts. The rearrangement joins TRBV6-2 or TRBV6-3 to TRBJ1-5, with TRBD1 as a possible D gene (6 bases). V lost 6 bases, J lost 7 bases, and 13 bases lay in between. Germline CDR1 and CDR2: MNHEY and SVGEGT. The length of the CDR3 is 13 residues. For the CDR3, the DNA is TGTGCCAGCAGGTACAGGGCTGGGCAGCCCCAGCATTTT. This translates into CASRYRAGQPQHF.

The CDR3 DNA sequence: TGTGCCAGCAGCGCGTGGACTAGCGGGCTAAAAAACATTCAGTACTTC. The encoded protein is CASSAWTSGLKNIQYF. The V gene is TRBV5-8, the J gene TRBJ2-4, with 11 positions matching TRBD2. The germline gives CDR1 SGHTS, CDR2 YDEGEE. The CDR3 runs 16 residues. J was trimmed by 4 bases and V by 4 bases; bases with no gene match: 7.

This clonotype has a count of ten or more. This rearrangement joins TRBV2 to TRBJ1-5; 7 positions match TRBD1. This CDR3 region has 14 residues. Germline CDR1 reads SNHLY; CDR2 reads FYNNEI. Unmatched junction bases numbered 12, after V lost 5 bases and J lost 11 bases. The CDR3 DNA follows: TGTGCCAGCAGTAGGGTTTCAGCCGACAGGGCCCAGCATTTT. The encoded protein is CASSRVSADRAQHF.

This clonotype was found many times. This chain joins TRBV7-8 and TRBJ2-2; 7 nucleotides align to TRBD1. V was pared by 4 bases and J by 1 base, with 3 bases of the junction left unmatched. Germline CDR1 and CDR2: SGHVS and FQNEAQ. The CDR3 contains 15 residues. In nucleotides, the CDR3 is TGTGCCAGCAGCTCCGGGACAGAGAACACCGGGGAGCTGTTTTTT. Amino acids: CASSSGTENTGELFF.

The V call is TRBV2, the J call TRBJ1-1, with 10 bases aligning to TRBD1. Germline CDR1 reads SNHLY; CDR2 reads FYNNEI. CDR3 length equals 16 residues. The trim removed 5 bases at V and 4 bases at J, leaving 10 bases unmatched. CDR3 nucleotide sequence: TGTGCCAGCAGTTCTTTTATGGACAGGGGGGTCACTGAAGCTTTCTTT. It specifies CASSSFMDRGVTEAFF.

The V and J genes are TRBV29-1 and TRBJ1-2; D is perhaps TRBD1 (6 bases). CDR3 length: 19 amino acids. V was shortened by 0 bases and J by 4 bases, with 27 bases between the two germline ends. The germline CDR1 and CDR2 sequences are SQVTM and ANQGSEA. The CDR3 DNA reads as TGCAGCGTTGAAGAATTTCAGTTATTCGTGGACAGCCAGGCCTATGGCTACACCTTC. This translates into CSVEEFQLFVDSQAYGYTF.

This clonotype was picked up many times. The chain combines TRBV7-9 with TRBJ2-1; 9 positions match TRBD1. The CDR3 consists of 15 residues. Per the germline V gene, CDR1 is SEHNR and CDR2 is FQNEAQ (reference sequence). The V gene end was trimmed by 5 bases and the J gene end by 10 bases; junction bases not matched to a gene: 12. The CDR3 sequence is CASSLPGQGLGEQFF. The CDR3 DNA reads TGTGCCAGCAGCCTTCCGGGACAGGGTTTAGGGGAGCAGTTCTTC.

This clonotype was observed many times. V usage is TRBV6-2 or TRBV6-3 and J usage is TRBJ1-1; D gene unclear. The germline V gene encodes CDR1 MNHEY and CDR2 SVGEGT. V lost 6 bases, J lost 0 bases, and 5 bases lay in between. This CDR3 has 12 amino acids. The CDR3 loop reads CASRLVNTEAFF. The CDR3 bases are TGTGCCAGCAGGCTCGTGAACACTGAAGCTTTCTTT.

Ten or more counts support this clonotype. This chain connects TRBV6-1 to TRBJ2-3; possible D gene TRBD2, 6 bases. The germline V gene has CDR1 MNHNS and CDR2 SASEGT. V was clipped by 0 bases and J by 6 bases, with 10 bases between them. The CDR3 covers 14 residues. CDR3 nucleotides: TGTGCCAGCAGTGAAGCTGGAGGGGTGGATACGCAGTATTTT. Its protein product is CASSEAGGVDTQYF.

The CDR3 protein is CSARLAGVTQYF. In DNA, the CDR3 is TGCAGTGCTAGACTAGCGGGAGTTACGCAGTATTTT. The chain uses TRBV20-1 and TRBJ2-3, with TRBD2 matching 10 bases. V trimming: 2 bases; J trimming: 8 bases; junction bases outside the gene matches: 1. Germline CDR1 and CDR2: DFQATT and SNEGSKA (reference sequence). The CDR3 spans 12 residues.

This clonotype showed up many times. In DNA, the CDR3 is TGTGCCATCAGTGAGTCGATGGCAGTGAACACTGAAGCTTTCTTT. Translating gives CAISESMAVNTEAFF. The chain combines TRBV10-3 with TRBJ1-1; D not resolved. Germline lookup yields CDR1 ENHRY and CDR2 SYGVKD. The CDR3 is 15 residues long. V was clipped by 0 bases and J by 0 bases, with 8 bases between them.

The CDR3 coding sequence is TGTGCCAGCAGTGGCCCAGGGACTAGCGAGGGTTACTTC. Its translation: CASSGPGTSEGYF. This chain uses TRBV25-1 with TRBJ2-4; 10 bases are shared with TRBD2. This CDR3 spans 13 amino acids. Germline CDR1 MGHDK, CDR2 SYGVNS. Trimming at V came to 4 bases and at J to 16 bases, leaving 10 bases not matched to a gene.

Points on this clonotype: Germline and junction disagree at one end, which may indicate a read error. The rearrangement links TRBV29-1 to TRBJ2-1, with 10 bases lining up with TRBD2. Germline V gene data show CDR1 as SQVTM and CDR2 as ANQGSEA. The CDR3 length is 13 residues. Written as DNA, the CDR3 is TGCAACGTTGGACTAGCGGTCTACAATGAGAAGTTCTTC. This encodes CNVGLAVYNEKFF.